This T cell receptor beta chain was sequenced during a study of T cell changes during pregnancy in multiple sclerosis. Assay used: immunoSEQ multiplex PCR; TCRdb lists only in-frame clones, some missing. The sample records 60,000 to 95,000 clones, approximately 90% being singletons. Comments on this clone: An end of the junction does not agree with germline; a read error may underlie this.

The CDR3 spans 14 residues. In germline, CDR1 is SGHAT, CDR2 FQNNGV. The sequence was obtained from a female donor with multiple sclerosis, enrolled in a pregnancy study. This sequence joins TRBV11-2 and TRBJ1-5; TRBD1 might be the D (5 bases). The source material was CD4+ T cells from peripheral blood mononuclear cells, sampled before pregnancy. The CDR3 region has the DNA TGTGCCAGCAGCTTCGACAGCGACAATCGGCCCCAGCATTTT. It codes for CASSFDSDNRPQHF.